The T cell receptor (beta chain) described here comes from a study of human T cells and chemical hapten exposure. Study details: In the sensitization step, 2% DPC was placed on about 2 cm by about 2 cm of upper inner arm skin. Small discrepancies in pooled library volume mainly accounted for the varying TCR yields per sample. General study findings and limits: Higher patch test scores went with higher counts of PT1 expanded TCRs.

The V gene's germline CDR1 is MDHEN and CDR2 SYDVKM. The V and J ends lost 6 bases and 4 bases respectively, with 12 bases between them. This CDR3 is built from 14 residues. Time point indicated: patch test 2, 6 weeks after DPC sensitization. Treatment reported: therapeutic diphenylcyclopropenone sensitization with weekly scalp DPC. TCRdb reprocessed the RACE reads with MiXCR, giving one entry per CDR3 protein. The sample holds fewer than 85,000 distinct CDR3 sequences, about 10% seen once. At least ten counts were recorded for this clonotype. Its matching antigen is unknown. This TCR came from a woman in her thirties with alopecia areata. Some clones in this sample may be carry-over from other donors' samples. This chain joins TRBV28 and TRBJ2-2, with unresolved D. The sample here was whole blood, taken in connection with sensitization to the hapten diphenylcyclopropenone (DPC). Written as DNA, the CDR3 is TGTGCCAGCAGGGCCTTTGTTGCCACCGGGGAGCTGTTTTTT. Amino acids: CASRAFVATGELFF. The full variable domain, rest sourced from reference TRBV28 and TRBJ2-2, is DVKVTQSSRYLVKRTGEKVFLECVQDMDHENMFWYRQDPGLGLRLIYFSYDVKMKEKGDIPEGYSVSREKKERFSLILESASTNQTSMYLCASRAFVATGELFFGEGSRLTVL.